The 2 T cell receptor beta chains in this list originate from one sample, sequenced in a study of shared clonotypes between healthy human individuals (dated by TCRdb to about 2020). CD8 naive samples were obtained by positive selection for CCR7 among CD45RO-negative cells, yielding a CD45RA+CCR7+ population from which TemRA cells were excluded. Libraries were constructed by the immunoSEQ multiplex PCR assay. TCRdb retrieved this table from immuneACCESS and kept in-frame rearrangements only. Not all clones are present; in checked studies, unresolved V genes account for under half, and no reason is known for the remainder. The sample has a few million clones on record, approximately 92% of them singletons. Of the sample, roughly 1.7% is held by the ten largest clones. What was sequenced was naive CD8+ T cells from PBMCs. This sample's cell subset or site label indicates: CD45RA+CCR7+. Receptors were obtained from a man younger than 35 in good health. Some clones in this sample may be carry-over from other donors' samples.

V is TRBV7-9 and J is TRBJ2-1, with a tentative D call TRBD1 (7 bases). The V gene's germline CDR1 is SEHNR and CDR2 FQNEAQ (reference sequence). With 5 bases removed from V and 3 bases from J, the gap between germline ends came to 20 bases. CDR3 size: 17 residues. CDR3 DNA sequence: TGTGCCAGCAGCGGAAGCTTTACAGGGGAGGACTACAATGAGCAGTTCTTC. Amino acids: CASSGSFTGEDYNEQFF.

Written as DNA, the CDR3 is TGCGCCAGCAGCCAGGGGGCCGGGGGACTCTACGAGCAGTACTTC. Amino acids: CASSQGAGGLYEQYF. The chain employs TRBV4-1 and TRBJ2-7; D is perhaps TRBD1 or TRBD2 (6 bases each). This CDR3 is built from 15 residues. CDR1 MGHRA and CDR2 YSYEKL come from the germline V gene. V dropped 3 bases and J dropped 3 bases, with 15 bases sitting between them.